The 23 T cell receptor beta chains listed next were all sequenced from one sample in a study of blood T cells in healthy people across ages. Alongside a J-beta primer mix, a sample-barcoded 5' primer served in a second PCR lasting about 6 to 11 cycles. MiXCR was run by TCRdb on the 5' RACE reads, yielding one entry per CDR3 protein. This sample carries hundreds of thousands of distinct CDR3 sequences, around 38% of them seen once, and the ten largest clones take roughly 30%. The sample taken for sequencing was blood. The receptors stem from a man older than 75 in good health.

The V gene is TRBV12-5, the J gene TRBJ1-2, with TRBD1 identical over 8 bases. The CDR3 runs to 14 residues. V shed 6 bases and J 6 bases; nucleotides not matched to a gene: 9. Germline assignment: CDR1 LGHNT and CDR2 FRNRAP. As DNA, the CDR3 is TGTGCTAGTGGGACATCGGACAGGGTAAATGGCTACACCTTC. This encodes CASGTSDRVNGYTF.

This clonotype was counted ten times or more. The genes are TRBV3-1 and TRBJ2-3, with 8 bases that match TRBD2. Germline-derived CDR1 and CDR2 are LGHDT and YNNKEL (reference sequence). V lost 0 bases and J lost 0; bases outside the gene matches: 5. The CDR3 runs 17 residues. The CDR3 reads CASSQDGTSGSTDTQYF. The CDR3 coding sequence is TGTGCCAGCAGCCAAGATGGCACTAGCGGTAGCACAGATACGCAGTATTTT.

V and J are TRBV30 and TRBJ1-1; D remains ambiguous. This CDR3 comprises 12 residues. V was clipped by 1 base and J by 5 bases, with 8 bases between them. Germline loops: CDR1 GTSNPN, CDR2 SVGIG (reference sequence). The CDR3 is CAWSASDTEAFF. The CDR3 nucleotides are TGTGCCTGGAGTGCGAGCGATACTGAAGCTTTCTTT.

The V and J genes are TRBV28 and TRBJ2-7; the D gene is possibly TRBD1 (7 bases). This CDR3 comprises 13 residues. The germline CDR1 and CDR2 sequences are MDHEN and SYDVKM. Trimming removed 6 bases from V and 3 bases from J, with 12 bases in between. The CDR3 sequence is CASRRDSVYEQYF. CDR3 nucleotide sequence: TGTGCCAGCAGGCGGGACAGCGTCTACGAGCAGTACTTC.

The CDR3 loop is CASSESSSGRALGDTQYF. The DNA of the CDR3 is TGCGCCAGCAGTGAGTCGTCGAGCGGGAGGGCCCTGGGAGATACGCAGTATTTT. The chain recombines TRBV10-1 with TRBJ2-3; 10 nucleotides line up with TRBD2. CDR3 length: 18 amino acids. Germline trimming cut 0 bases from V and 5 bases from J; bases unmatched to any gene: 11. Germline values: CDR1 WNHNN, CDR2 SYGVQD (reference sequence).

This clonotype was found a few times. The chain uses TRBV7-2 and TRBJ2-5, with D possibly TRBD2 on 7 matching bases. The J call is uncertain, as TRBJ2-7 better fits the DNA end. The germline CDR1 and CDR2 sequences are SGHTA and FQGNSA. The length of the CDR3 is 14 residues. CDR3 bases: TGTGCCAGCAGCTTAAGGGGGGGGGGACGCGAGCAGTACTTC. It translates to CASSLRGGGREQYF.

This clonotype was counted ten times or more. The V and J genes are TRBV6-6 and TRBJ2-7; D is possibly TRBD1 (5 bases). The CDR3 loop spans 14 amino acids. Germline CDR1 and CDR2: MNHNY and SVGAGI (reference sequence). Trimming took off 10 bases at V and 3 bases at J, with 19 bases between the two ends. The CDR3 nucleotides are TGTGCCATCGAATCAGGGTCCTATCACTACGAGCAGTACTTC. This codes for CAIESGSYHYEQYF.

This clonotype was counted only a few times. The chain recombines TRBV14 with TRBJ2-1; D uncertain. Germline assignment: CDR1 SGHDN and CDR2 FVKESK. Trimming stripped 1 base from V and 4 bases from J, with 17 bases between. This CDR3 region has 17 residues. The CDR3 nucleotides are TGTGCCAGCAGCCAAGGCCCCTTCCTCGCAGATTACAATGAGCAGTTCTTC. It yields the protein CASSQGPFLADYNEQFF.

This clonotype appeared a few times. This chain uses TRBV18 with TRBJ2-7, with a possible D match to TRBD1 (6 bases). The germline V gene has CDR1 KGHSH and CDR2 LQKENI. The CDR3 runs 14 residues. V lost 3 bases and J 3 bases, leaving 12 bases between the germline ends. CDR3 sequence reads: CASSPQGQNYEQYF. The CDR3 DNA follows: TGTGCCAGCTCACCCCAAGGACAGAACTACGAGCAGTACTTC.

Only a few counts were recorded for this clonotype. This rearrangement joins TRBV14 to TRBJ2-1, with 9 bases aligning to TRBD2. Trimming cost V 0 bases and J 7 bases; bases outside gene matches: 13. CDR1 and CDR2 from the germline V gene are SGHDN and FVKESK. The CDR3 consists of 18 residues. This CDR3 is CASSQDLKLAGPTNEQFF. Written as DNA, the CDR3 is TGTGCCAGCAGCCAAGATTTGAAACTAGCGGGCCCTACAAATGAGCAGTTCTTC.

This chain joins TRBV7-2 and TRBJ2-5; TRBD2 agrees at 11 bases. The CDR3 length is 19 residues. After removal of 5 bases from V and 4 bases from J, the junction contained 18 bases not matched to a gene. The germline gives CDR1 SGHTA, CDR2 FQGNSA. CDR3 residues: CASSIYYKGLAGGGETQYF. The DNA of the CDR3 is TGTGCCAGCAGCATCTACTATAAGGGGTTAGCGGGGGGGGGAGAGACCCAGTACTTC. The whole variable domain, remainder taken from reference TRBV7-2 and TRBJ2-5, is GAGVSQSPSNKVTEKGKDVELRCDPISGHTALYWYRQSLGQGLEFLIYFQGNSAPDKSGLPSDRFSAERTGGSVSTLTIQRTQQEDSAVYLCASSIYYKGLAGGGETQYFGPGTRLLVL.

The chain has TRBV7-9 and TRBJ2-5; TRBD2 matches 16 bases. CDR1 and CDR2 (germline): SEHNR, FQNEAQ (reference sequence). V dropped 3 bases and J dropped 11; count of bases not matched to a gene: 15. The CDR3 extends over 18 amino acids. CDR3 sequence reads: CASSFPGLAGGPRNEQYF. DNA of the CDR3: TGTGCCAGCAGCTTCCCGGGACTAGCGGGAGGGCCTAGGAATGAGCAGTACTTC.

The chain carries TRBV7-2 and TRBJ2-7, with 12 bases fitting TRBD1. The CDR3 extends over 16 amino acids. V was clipped by 4 bases and J by 6 bases; unmatched bases: 10. The germline CDR1 and CDR2 sequences are SGHTA and FQGNSA. The CDR3: CASSSNGGQGACEQYF. The CDR3 DNA follows: TGTGCCAGCAGCTCGAACGGGGGACAGGGGGCGTGCGAGCAGTACTTC.

This clonotype has at least ten counts. The J gene is TRBJ2-3, the V gene TRBV11-3; D is tentatively TRBD1 or TRBD2 (5 bases each). The CDR3 is 16 amino acids. Germline V gene lookup returns CDR1 SGHNT and CDR2 YENEEA. Trimming removed 5 bases from V and 1 base from J, with 16 bases in between. The CDR3 loop reads CASSPGGQGGTDTQYF. The CDR3 DNA is TGTGCCAGCAGCCCAGGTGGGCAGGGAGGCACAGATACGCAGTATTTT.

The chain has TRBV5-1 and TRBJ2-7; maybe TRBD2 (6 bases). V was cut by 2 bases and J by 5 bases, with 14 bases left in between. There are 14 residues in the CDR3. Germline V lookup: CDR1 SGHRS, CDR2 YFSETQ. The CDR3 reads CASSFDWGVDEQYF. The CDR3 nucleotides are TGCGCCAGCAGCTTCGACTGGGGGGTAGACGAGCAGTACTTC.

The gene calls are TRBV5-1 and TRBJ2-1, with D perhaps matching TRBD2 (6 bases). The CDR3 has 14 residues. Looked up from germline, CDR1 is SGHRS and CDR2 is YFSETQ. V gave up 3 bases and J gave up 8 bases, with 15 bases separating them. The CDR3 sequence: CASSSGGGGDEQFF. Written as DNA, the CDR3 is TGCGCCAGCAGCTCCGGGGGAGGAGGGGATGAGCAGTTCTTC.

This clonotype was detected many times. The rearrangement links TRBV2 to TRBJ2-4; a weak D match, TRBD2 (6 bases). CDR1 is SNHLY, CDR2 FYNNEI, per germline. V lost 3 bases to trimming and J lost 1 base, with 19 bases between them. The CDR3 has 18 residues. The CDR3 sequence: CASSDLWAGGMAKNIQYF. The DNA of the CDR3 is TGTGCCAGCAGTGATCTGTGGGCAGGAGGGATGGCCAAAAACATTCAGTACTTC.

This clonotype was observed at least ten times. The chain employs TRBV9 and TRBJ2-3; D gene uncertain. From germline, CDR1 is SGDLS and CDR2 YYNGEE. Trimming removed 1 base from V and 4 bases from J, with 13 bases in between. The CDR3 is 15 residues long. The CDR3 sequence: CASSVQPIGADTQYF. The CDR3 DNA sequence: TGTGCCAGCAGCGTACAACCCATTGGGGCAGATACGCAGTATTTT.

This clonotype has just a few counts. This sequence joins TRBV6-5 and TRBJ1-2; TRBD1 aligns across 10 bases. Trimming at V came to 4 bases and at J to 4 bases, leaving 6 bases not matched to a gene. CDR3 length: 15 amino acids. CDR1 and CDR2 from the germline V gene are MNHEY and SVGAGI. The CDR3, as DNA: TGTGCCAGCAGTTTCGGGACAGGGGAGATCTATGGCTACACCTTC. Amino acids: CASSFGTGEIYGYTF.

This clonotype has just a few counts. The CDR3: CASSTRGYAQGQYF. DNA for the CDR3: TGTGCCAGCAGTACCCGGGGCTACGCGCAAGGGCAGTACTTC. The J gene is TRBJ2-5, the V gene TRBV6-2 or TRBV6-3, with D perhaps assigned TRBD1 or TRBD2 (5 bases each). Germline V gene data show CDR1 as MNHEY and CDR2 as SVGEGT. CDR3 size: 14 residues. The V end was cut by 5 bases, the J end by 11 bases, with 21 bases between.

This clonotype was picked up a small number of times. The chain couples TRBV5-6 to TRBJ2-5; D assignment may be TRBD1 or TRBD2 (6 bases each). CDR3 size: 16 residues. Germline-derived CDR1 and CDR2 are SGHDT and YYEEEE. Trimming cost V 1 base and J 5 bases, with 18 bases left between them. CDR3 protein: CASSLLAGAGWETQYF. In DNA form, the CDR3 reads TGTGCCAGCAGCTTGCTGGCAGGGGCGGGATGGGAGACCCAGTACTTC.

V and J are TRBV15 and TRBJ2-7; tentatively, D is TRBD2 (5 bases). Trimming removed 0 bases from V and 4 bases from J, with 10 bases in between. Germline lookup yields CDR1 LNHNV and CDR2 YYDKDF (reference sequence). This CDR3 region has 14 residues. CDR3 coding DNA: TGTGCCACCAGCAGAGATTCCGGGAAGTACGAGCAGTACTTC. Amino acids: CATSRDSGKYEQYF.

The chain links TRBV4-3 to TRBJ2-3; D remains ambiguous. The germline gives CDR1 LGHNA, CDR2 YSLEER. V lost 0 bases, J lost 2 bases, and 12 bases lay in between. CDR3 length: 16 amino acids. The CDR3 nucleotides read TGCGCCAGCAGCCAAGATTTGGCTCCCCACACAGATACGCAGTATTTT. Amino acids: CASSQDLAPHTDTQYF.